The 17 T cell receptor beta chains below come from one sample, sequenced in a study of T cell repertoires in cytomegalovirus infection. TCRdb passed the reads through MiXCR, listing each CDR3 protein once. The repertoire consists of a few hundred thousand distinct CDR3 sequences, with less than 20% occurring once and the leading ten covering around 9.3%. The sample consisted of PBMCs. The receptors were gathered from a human donor in good health (CMV status not recorded). Some clones in this sample may be carry-over from other donors' samples.

Many counts were recorded for this clonotype. The chain employs TRBV7-6 and TRBJ2-7; 9 positions match TRBD1. This CDR3 has 14 residues. Germline loops: CDR1 SGHVS, CDR2 FNYEAQ. V lost 5 bases and J lost 3; bases outside the gene matches: 5. The CDR3 sequence is CASSPRQGDYEQYF. DNA for the CDR3: TGTGCCAGCAGCCCAAGACAGGGGGACTACGAGCAGTACTTC.

This clonotype has only a few counts. V and J are TRBV7-9 and TRBJ2-7; 7 bases fit TRBD2. CDR3 length: 14 amino acids. With 0 bases clipped from V and 3 bases from J, the junction kept 2 bases outside the gene matches. Germline V lookup: CDR1 SEHNR, CDR2 FQNEAQ (reference sequence). In DNA form, the CDR3 reads TGTGCCAGCAGCTTAGCATCGGGGGGCTACGAGCAGTACTTC. Its translation is CASSLASGGYEQYF.

This clonotype was detected many times. CDR3 residues: CASSRGGTSRNQPQHF. The DNA for the CDR3 is TGTGCCAGTAGTAGGGGGGGGACTTCGCGCAATCAGCCCCAGCATTTT. V and J are TRBV19 and TRBJ1-5, with a weak D call TRBD1 (5 bases). V was shortened by 4 bases and J by 2 bases, with 15 bases between the two germline ends. Looked up from germline, CDR1 is LNHDA and CDR2 is SQIVND (reference sequence). The CDR3 loop spans 16 amino acids.

This clonotype was detected a few times. The CDR3 region is CASSLYYGSYNSPLHF. CDR3 nucleotides: TGTGCCAGCAGTTTATACTACGGGTCCTATAATTCACCCCTCCACTTT. The V call is TRBV27, the J call TRBJ1-6, with D unresolved. Trimming pared 1 base from V and 1 base from J, leaving 8 bases between. Germline CDR1 is MNHEY and CDR2 is SMNVEV (reference sequence). The CDR3 runs to 16 residues.

This clonotype has a count of ten or more. The chain is built from TRBV7-9 and TRBJ2-7, with a possible D match to TRBD2 (7 bases). Germline values: CDR1 SEHNR, CDR2 FQNEAQ (reference sequence). CDR3 length equals 14 residues. Trimming removed 1 base from V and 7 bases from J, with 14 bases in between. This CDR3 reads CASSLGGGAAEQYF. The CDR3, as DNA: TGTGCCAGCAGCTTAGGTGGGGGGGCGGCGGAGCAGTACTTC. Filled out from reference TRBV7-9 and TRBJ2-7, the complete variable domain reads DTGVSQNPRHKITKRGQNVTFRCDPISEHNRLYWYRQTLGQGPEFLTYFQNEAQLEKSRLLSDRFSAERPKGSFSTLEIQRTEQGDSAMYLCASSLGGGAAEQYFGPGTRLTVT.

This clonotype has a count of ten or more. The chain combines TRBV7-2 with TRBJ2-1, with 12 bases that match TRBD2. Germline V gene data show CDR1 as SGHTA and CDR2 as FQGNSA. The CDR3 extends over 18 amino acids. J was trimmed by 0 bases and V by 2 bases; bases with no gene match: 5. The CDR3 spells CASSLRLTSGSSYNEQFF. In DNA form, the CDR3 reads TGTGCCAGCAGCTTACGCCTGACTAGCGGGAGCTCCTACAATGAGCAGTTCTTC.

This clonotype was counted a few times. V and J are TRBV11-2 and TRBJ1-6, with D possibly TRBD1 on 6 matching bases. Germline V gene sequence: CDR1 SGHAT, CDR2 FQNNGV. V lost 1 base, J lost 10 bases, and 17 bases lay in between. The CDR3 is made up of 16 amino acids. CDR3 sequence: CASSLGIGGPGSPLHF. In DNA form, the CDR3 reads TGTGCCAGCAGCTTAGGAATCGGGGGCCCCGGATCACCCCTCCACTTT. Full variable domain (outside the CDR3, taken from reference TRBV11-2 and TRBJ1-6): EAGVAQSPRYKIIEKRQSVAFWCNPISGHATLYWYQQILGQGPKLLIQFQNNGVVDDSQLPKDRFSAERLKGVDSTLKIQPAKLEDSAVYLCASSLGIGGPGSPLHFGNGTRLTVT.

This sequence joins TRBV6-5 and TRBJ2-5; D is undetermined. CDR1 and CDR2 (germline): MNHEY, SVGAGI. There are 13 residues in the CDR3. V lost 2 bases to trimming and J lost 11 bases, with 15 bases between them. CDR3 amino acids: CASSYTSWADQYF. The CDR3 coding sequence is TGTGCCAGCAGTTACACCTCTTGGGCTGATCAGTACTTC.

This clonotype was observed a few times. This sequence joins TRBV28 and TRBJ2-7, with D tentatively TRBD1 or TRBD2 (6 bases each). The V end was cut by 0 bases, the J end by 5 bases, with 14 bases between. The CDR3 is 15 amino acids. The germline V gene has CDR1 MDHEN and CDR2 SYDVKM. The CDR3 protein is CASSLWSGARHEQYF. In nucleotides, the CDR3 is TGTGCCAGCAGTTTATGGTCGGGGGCTAGACACGAGCAGTACTTC.

Written as DNA, the CDR3 is TGTGCCAGCAGCTTAGGGACTAGCCCCCTCTACGAGCAGTACTTC. Translation: CASSLGTSPLYEQYF. V gene TRBV7-2 combines with J gene TRBJ2-7, with 8 bases that match TRBD2. The CDR3 consists of 15 residues. Germline assignment: CDR1 SGHTA and CDR2 FQGNSA. The junction had 5 bases not matched to a gene; V was cut back by 1 base and J by 3 bases.

This clonotype was counted between two and nine times. J is TRBJ1-5 and V is TRBV12-3 or TRBV12-4, with D unclear. Trimming removed 3 bases at V and 5 bases at J, with 11 bases between. CDR3 length: 14 amino acids. In DNA, the CDR3 is TGTGCCAGCAGTTTTGGCCAGGCAGATCAGCCCCAGCATTTT. It encodes CASSFGQADQPQHF.

This clonotype was seen a few times. J is TRBJ2-1 and V is TRBV12-3 or TRBV12-4; tentatively, D is TRBD1 (6 bases). With 4 bases removed from V and 10 bases from J, the gap between germline ends came to 14 bases. The CDR3 totals 13 residues. DNA of the CDR3: TGTGCCAGCAGTTCGCAGGGGCTATTAGAGCAGTTCTTC. It is translated as CASSSQGLLEQFF.

V usage is TRBV30 and J usage is TRBJ2-3; D remains ambiguous. Germline V lookup: CDR1 GTSNPN, CDR2 SVGIG (reference sequence). The CDR3 loop spans 14 amino acids. Trimming removed 5 bases at V and 4 bases at J, with 16 bases between. The CDR3 sequence: CAWAHNKGADTQYF. The CDR3 region has the DNA TGTGCCTGGGCCCATAATAAAGGAGCAGATACGCAGTATTTT.

This clonotype was found a few times. This chain connects TRBV15 to TRBJ2-5; D remains ambiguous. Trimming stripped 0 bases from V and 5 bases from J, with 10 bases between. The CDR3 extends over 14 amino acids. Looked up from germline, CDR1 is LNHNV and CDR2 is YYDKDF (reference sequence). CDR3 loop: CATSRDRKLETQYF. DNA of the CDR3: TGTGCCACCAGCAGAGATAGGAAGTTGGAGACCCAGTACTTC.

The chain carries TRBV10-3 and TRBJ2-1, with D possibly being TRBD2 (5 bases). CDR1 and CDR2 (germline): ENHRY, SYGVKD. The CDR3 consists of 14 residues. Trimming pared 10 bases from V and 0 bases from J, leaving 13 bases between. The CDR3 loop is CATTRSDSYNEQFF. CDR3 nucleotide sequence: TGTGCCACCACCCGTAGCGACTCCTACAATGAGCAGTTCTTC.

CDR3 amino acids: CASSLFSGRAGTQYF. In nucleotides, the CDR3 is TGTGCCAGCAGCTTATTTTCCGGGAGGGCTGGGACCCAGTACTTC. The rearrangement uses TRBV7-2 and TRBJ2-5; 8 positions agree with TRBD2. After removal of 2 bases from V and 7 bases from J, the junction contained 9 bases not matched to a gene. The CDR3 consists of 15 residues. Germline-derived CDR1 and CDR2 are SGHTA and FQGNSA.

This clonotype was observed a few times. The chain recombines TRBV20-1 with TRBJ2-2; the D is unclear. The V end was cut by 0 bases, the J end by 6 bases, with 17 bases between. Per germline, CDR1 DFQATT and CDR2 SNEGSKA (reference sequence). CDR3 length equals 16 residues. Here the CDR3 DNA reads TGCAGTGCTAGAGAGGCCGTCGGCGGTTACGCCGGGGAGCTGTTTTTT. Encoded protein: CSAREAVGGYAGELFF.